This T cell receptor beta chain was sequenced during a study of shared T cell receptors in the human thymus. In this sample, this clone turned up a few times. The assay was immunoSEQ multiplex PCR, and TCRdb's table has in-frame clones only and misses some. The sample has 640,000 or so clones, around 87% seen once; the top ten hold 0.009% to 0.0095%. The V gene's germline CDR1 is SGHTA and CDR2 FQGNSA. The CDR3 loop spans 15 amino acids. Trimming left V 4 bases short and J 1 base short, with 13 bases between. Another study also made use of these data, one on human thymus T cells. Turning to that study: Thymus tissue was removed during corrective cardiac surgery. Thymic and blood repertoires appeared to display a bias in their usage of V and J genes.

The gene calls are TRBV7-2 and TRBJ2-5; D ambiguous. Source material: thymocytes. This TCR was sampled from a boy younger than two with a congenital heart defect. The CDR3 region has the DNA TGTGCCAGCAGCTCGAACTCCCCAATCCAAGAGACCCAGTACTTC. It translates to CASSSNSPIQETQYF.